The entry below describes one TCR beta chain. Sequencing was performed with immunoSEQ multiplex PCR; in TCRdb, only in-frame clones are kept and a portion is missing. The sample consists of about 210,000 clones, approximately 90% of them appearing once. The CDR3 has 14 amino acids. V shed 2 bases and J 3 bases; nucleotides not matched to a gene: 5. Germline CDR1 and CDR2: SGDLS and YYNGEE. The data are from a study of blood T cell repertoires in COVID-19. The clonotype originates from a woman between 40 and 50 years old in a cohort exposed to, infected with or recovered from COVID-19 (not recorded which). Sequencing was performed on PBMCs or T cells enriched from blood (not recorded which). The chain recombines TRBV9 with TRBJ2-7; 7 bases match TRBD1. The CDR3 DNA reads TGTGCCAGCAGCGTCCGGGACAGTTTCTACGAGCAGTACTTC. Its protein is CASSVRDSFYEQYF.